Listed below are T cell receptor beta chains from one sample, sequenced in a study of persistence of HIV-infected CD4 T cells. These TCRs are of unknown antigen specificity. The protocol was immunoSEQ multiplex PCR, while the TCRdb copy is restricted to in-frame clones and leaves out a portion. The data show 37,000 or so clones, over 80% seen once. Material: CD4+ T cells sorted from PBMCs after 18-hour stimulation, obtained from a patient who received antiretroviral therapy. The source is an adult man with HIV who was CMV-seropositive. Both conserved end residues are part of each CDR3. The order of the fields is clone size, V gene, J gene, CDR3 protein. Clone size is not always given. Where it is, it says once, few, many or a class for expanded clones.

clone size: .
V gene: TRBV27
J gene: TRBJ1-1
CDR3 protein: CASSFSSTGYTEAFF

clone size: .
V gene: TRBV6-4
J gene: TRBJ1-1
CDR3 protein: CASSDPGQGVGAFF

clone size: .
V gene: TRBV20-1
J gene: TRBJ1-6
CDR3 protein: CSASPGQYNSPLHF

clone size: .
V gene: TRBV5-4
J gene: TRBJ1-2
CDR3 protein: CASSLLPGQGIPNYGYTF

clone size: .
V gene: TRBV18
J gene: TRBJ1-4
CDR3 protein: CASSRIQGQGELFF

clone size: .
V gene: TRBV6-6
J gene: TRBJ1-5
CDR3 protein: CASSVNSASNQPQHF

clone size: .
V gene: TRBV5-1
J gene: TRBJ1-1
CDR3 protein: CASSWGDRGLTEAFF

clone size: .
V gene: TRBV7-2
J gene: TRBJ1-2
CDR3 protein: CASSYGTSRGYTF

clone size: .
V gene: TRBV7-9
J gene: TRBJ2-3
CDR3 protein: CASSPTSGGPDTQYF

clone size: .
V gene: TRBV6-5
J gene: TRBJ2-1
CDR3 protein: CASSLRTAYNEQFF

clone size: .
V gene: TRBV5-4
J gene: TRBJ1-1
CDR3 protein: CASSPENRAGTEAFF

clone size: .
V gene: TRBV4-2
J gene: TRBJ1-3
CDR3 protein: CASSQERVFGNTIYF

clone size: .
V gene: TRBV6-5
J gene: TRBJ2-3
CDR3 protein: CASSSSTTNTDTQYF

clone size: .
V gene: TRBV18
J gene: TRBJ2-7
CDR3 protein: CASSPPKGGTIYEQYF

clone size: .
V gene: TRBV27
J gene: TRBJ1-6
CDR3 protein: CASSLSAGDNSPLHF

clone size: .
V gene: TRBV5-6
J gene: TRBJ1-1
CDR3 protein: CASSLPRNTEAFF

clone size: .
V gene: TRBV7-8
J gene: TRBJ2-1
CDR3 protein: CASSPSYEQFF

clone size: .
V gene: TRBV6-5
J gene: TRBJ2-7
CDR3 protein: CASSLGQGDYEQYF

clone size: .
V gene: TRBV4-2
J gene: TRBJ2-1
CDR3 protein: CASSRELRLALNEQFF

clone size: .
V gene: TRBV7-9
J gene: TRBJ2-7
CDR3 protein: CASRLETYEQYF

clone size: .
V gene: TRBV10-2
J gene: TRBJ1-4
CDR3 protein: CASSGPGTVNEKLFF

clone size: .
V gene: TRBV15
J gene: TRBJ1-5
CDR3 protein: CATTGGTSFNQPQHF

clone size: .
V gene: TRBV25-1
J gene: TRBJ2-5
CDR3 protein: CASSYTRGQRVYQETQYF

clone size: .
V gene: TRBV15
J gene: TRBJ2-5
CDR3 protein: CATSRAGQGEETQYF

clone size: .
V gene: TRBV3-1/TRBV3-2
J gene: TRBJ2-2
CDR3 protein: CASSRGSGELFF

clone size: .
V gene: TRBV2
J gene: TRBJ1-2
CDR3 protein: CASRGNRGYGYTF

clone size: .
V gene: TRBV7-6
J gene: TRBJ1-5
CDR3 protein: CASSLLQPGQGAIQPQHF

clone size: few
V gene: TRBV5-1
J gene: TRBJ2-7
CDR3 protein: CASSGMTSGISRYEQYF

clone size: once
V gene: TRBV15
J gene: TRBJ1-2
CDR3 protein: CATNPGQVPYGYTF

clone size: .
V gene: TRBV5-1
J gene: TRBJ1-2
CDR3 protein: CASSLGGYEPGKGNYGYTF

clone size: .
V gene: TRBV5-1
J gene: TRBJ1-2
CDR3 protein: CASSLGGTSYGYTF

clone size: .
V gene: TRBV25-1
J gene: TRBJ2-7
CDR3 protein: CASSDRDRGNYEQYF

clone size: .
V gene: TRBV10-1
J gene: TRBJ1-1
CDR3 protein: CASSGPQGEAFF

clone size: .
V gene: TRBV6-5
J gene: TRBJ1-2
CDR3 protein: CASSQQGYGYTF

clone size: .
V gene: TRBV30
J gene: TRBJ1-1
CDR3 protein: CAWSLSEAFF

clone size: .
V gene: TRBV4-3
J gene: TRBJ1-1
CDR3 protein: CASSQELRLEAFF

clone size: .
V gene: TRBV7-9
J gene: TRBJ1-1
CDR3 protein: CASRWDSRTEAFF

clone size: .
V gene: TRBV6-2/TRBV6-3
J gene: TRBJ2-1
CDR3 protein: CASSRWILSYNEQFF

clone size: .
V gene: TRBV6-5
J gene: TRBJ1-6
CDR3 protein: CASSYGGLTNSPLHF

clone size: .
V gene: TRBV7-2
J gene: TRBJ1-2
CDR3 protein: CASSRSQGIGYTF

clone size: .
V gene: TRBV24-1
J gene: TRBJ2-5
CDR3 protein: CATSDSGGGQETQYF

clone size: .
V gene: TRBV5-4
J gene: TRBJ2-3
CDR3 protein: CASSPGTRGRTDTQYF

clone size: .
V gene: TRBV9
J gene: TRBJ1-5
CDR3 protein: CASSVGGERNQPQHF

clone size: .
V gene: TRBV5-4
J gene: TRBJ1-1
CDR3 protein: CASSLPRNTEAFF

clone size: few
V gene: TRBV3-1/TRBV3-2
J gene: TRBJ2-7
CDR3 protein: CASSPRQSSYEQYF

clone size: .
V gene: TRBV6-2/TRBV6-3
J gene: TRBJ1-5
CDR3 protein: CASSGWDRYSNQPQHF

clone size: .
V gene: TRBV14
J gene: TRBJ1-2
CDR3 protein: CASSQAVLRGAYGYTF

clone size: .
V gene: TRBV6-4
J gene: TRBJ2-7
CDR3 protein: CASSPPYEQYF

clone size: .
V gene: TRBV25-1
J gene: TRBJ1-2
CDR3 protein: CASSERGPPLGGYTF

clone size: .
V gene: TRBV19
J gene: TRBJ1-6
CDR3 protein: CASSVRGQNNSPLHF

clone size: .
V gene: TRBV7-8
J gene: TRBJ2-7
CDR3 protein: CASSLVAGVDEQYF

clone size: .
V gene: TRBV6-5
J gene: TRBJ1-4
CDR3 protein: CASSRTAVGEKLFF